The T cell receptor (beta chain) described here comes from a study of Ad26.COV2.S vaccination and SARS-CoV-2 variants. Study-wide background: Of the COV1001 trial arms, the Ad26.COV2.S arm included the donor.

The study's findings and limits: There was a possibility that the TCR breadth and depth analyses underestimated total T cell responses. Considerable breadth of spike-specific CD8+ and CD4+ T cell responses has reportedly been documented following vaccination.

The table came from immunoSEQ multiplex PCR; TCRdb's copy has only in-frame clones and leaves some out. The top ten clones hold over 1.5% of a sample with about 400,000 clones, about 88% of them seen once. For this clone: As yet, its antigen is unknown.

The CDR3 loop spans 16 amino acids. The junction had 8 bases not matched to a gene; V was cut back by 5 bases and J by 7 bases. Germline V gene data show CDR1 as LNHNV and CDR2 as YYDKDF (reference sequence). Treatment of the sample: some 20 received Ad26.COV2.S at low or high dose, single or two shots; roughly five received placebo; per-sample allocation not given. The investigators took samples on day 63 after the first vaccine or placebo injection. Ad26.COV2.S expressed prefusion-stabilized spike from the original Wuhan strain. The source was peripheral blood, collected in a trial of Ad26.COV2.S vaccine versus placebo. The chain carries TRBV15 and TRBJ2-1, with 13 bases aligning to TRBD2. This receptor was obtained from a person between 18 and 65 years old who received the Ad26.COV2.S COVID-19 vaccine or a placebo. The DNA for the CDR3 is TGTGCCACCAGCGAAGGACTAGCGGGAGTCGGAAATGAGCAGTTCTTC. Its translation is CATSEGLAGVGNEQFF.